This T cell receptor (beta chain) was captured by sequencing in a study of Ad26.COV2.S vaccination and SARS-CoV-2 variants. Some clones are missing from TCRdb's copy, which holds only in-frame ones; the method was immunoSEQ multiplex PCR. The sample has roughly 700,000 clones; around 89% are singletons. Germline lookup yields CDR1 LNHDA and CDR2 SQIVND (reference sequence). This CDR3 has 15 residues. Trimming shortened V by 3 bases and J by 0 bases, and 6 bases separated the two germline ends. As for treatment: around 19 received Ad26.COV2.S at low or high dose, single or two shots; roughly 5 received placebo; per-sample allocation not given. Samples were taken on day 63 after the first vaccine or placebo injection. This adult donor, from Boston, was 18-55 years old. Spike of the Wuhan-strain SARS-CoV-2 was expressed by an Ad26 vector, which formed the vaccine.

The chain combines TRBV19 with TRBJ2-6; a weak D match, TRBD1 (6 bases). The TCR sequence derives from a person between 18 and 60 years old who received the Ad26.COV2.S COVID-19 vaccine or a placebo. Specimen: peripheral blood, collected in a trial of Ad26.COV2.S vaccine versus placebo. CDR3 DNA: TGTGCCAGTAGTATGGACAGCTCTGGGGCCAACGTCCTGACTTTC. Translated, it gives CASSMDSSGANVLTF.